This T cell receptor (beta chain) was captured by sequencing in a study of blood T cell repertoires in COVID-19. Study as a whole: Acute and convalescent COVID-19 samples came from the United States, Italy and Spain. Sample material is recorded as cDNA or gDNA derived from T cells, B-cell-depleted T cells, or PBMCs.

In the source study's methods: Using reference gene primer amplification, nucleated cell counts were estimated. This table comes from immunoSEQ multiplex PCR, and its TCRdb copy is limited to in-frame clones, with some not included. That table is the source of V, J and clone size, and D and trimming were worked out from the DNA. The sample includes about 240,000 clones, 87% seen only once; the top ten take around 6.9%. V was pared by 8 bases and J by 7 bases, with 8 bases between. The CDR3 consists of 11 residues. Germline CDR1 reads MNHEY; CDR2 reads SMNVEV (reference sequence). This receptor was identified in a man aged 55 to 69 who had recovered from COVID-19. Specimen: peripheral blood. The chain is built from TRBV27 and TRBJ1-4, with unresolved D. The CDR3 nucleotides read TGTGCCAGCGGGCGTTTTGAAAAACTGTTTTTT. This sequence encodes CASGRFEKLFF.